Here is one TCR beta chain with its context. The data were obtained in a study of cytomegalovirus exposure and HLA in healthy donors. Use of 60 Vbeta and 13 Jbeta primers characterized the PCR. Measured with immunoSEQ multiplex PCR; TCRdb has only the in-frame clones, and not every one. The sample has some 130,000 clones, around three quarters seen once. The V end was cut by 1 base, the J end by 7 bases, with 5 bases between. The CDR3 length is 12 residues. Germline V gives CDR1 SGHTA, CDR2 FQGNSA. The rearrangement uses TRBV7-2 and TRBJ2-1; D may be TRBD2 (5 bases). The receptor's source is a middle-aged man in good health and CMV-seronegative. The material sequenced was PBMCs. The CDR3 DNA is TGTGCCAGCAGCTTAGAGCGGAATGAGCAGTTCTTC. Translated: CASSLERNEQFF.